This entry lists 10 T cell receptor beta chains sequenced from one sample in a study of CD4+ T cells in melanoma. The data were produced by immunoSEQ multiplex PCR, yet TCRdb's version contains in-frame clones alone and is incomplete. The data contain 20,000 or so clones, around four fifths of them singletons. All receptors come from a human donor with melanoma.

The chain couples TRBV5-1 to TRBJ2-1; 16 nucleotides align to TRBD2. The germline gives CDR1 SGHRS, CDR2 YFSETQ. The J segment lost 3 bases and the V segment lost 0 bases, leaving 3 bases of the junction unmatched. The CDR3 has 18 residues. CDR3 region: CASSLAGTSGGVYNEQFF. The CDR3 nucleotides are TGCGCCAGCAGCTTGGCGGGGACTAGCGGGGGGGTCTACAATGAGCAGTTCTTC. Combining the CDR3 with reference TRBV5-1 and TRBJ2-1 gives the whole variable domain KAGVTQTPRYLIKTRGQQVTLSCSPISGHRSVSWYQQTPGQGLQFLFEYFSETQRNKGNFPGRFSGRQFSNSRSEMNVSTLELGDSALYLCASSLAGTSGGVYNEQFFGPGTRLTVL.

The chain has TRBV30 and TRBJ1-2; TRBD1 is a possible D gene (5 bases). The germline V gene has CDR1 GTSNPN and CDR2 SVGIG (reference sequence). V gave up 2 bases and J gave up 4 bases, with 14 bases separating them. The CDR3 extends over 14 amino acids. Here the CDR3 reads CAWSKLGDRYGYTF. In DNA, the CDR3 is TGTGCCTGGAGTAAGTTGGGGGATCGCTATGGCTACACCTTC.

The sample holds a few counts of this clone. The genes are TRBV6-1 and TRBJ1-1, with D possibly TRBD1 on 5 matching bases. The CDR3 extends over 15 amino acids. V was clipped by 0 bases and J by 1 base, with 9 bases between them. The germline V gene has CDR1 MNHNS and CDR2 SASEGT. The chain's CDR3 is CASSEAGHKNTEAFF. The DNA of the CDR3 is TGTGCCAGCAGTGAAGCCGGACACAAGAACACTGAAGCTTTCTTT.

This chain uses TRBV6-1 with TRBJ1-1; a possible D gene is TRBD1 (5 bases). CDR1 MNHNS and CDR2 SASEGT come from the germline V gene. The CDR3 covers 14 residues. Trimming took off 7 bases at V and 6 bases at J, with 18 bases between the two ends. CDR3 in DNA: TGTGCCAGCACATCGGGACGCCGAAATCCTGAAGCTTTCTTT. Amino acids: CASTSGRRNPEAFF.

The chain employs TRBV5-1 and TRBJ1-4; 7 nucleotides line up with TRBD1. CDR1 is SGHRS, CDR2 YFSETQ, per germline. CDR3 length: 15 residues. J gave up 1 base and V 2 bases, and 2 bases lay outside the gene matches. CDR3 in DNA: TGCGCCAGCAGCTTAACAGGGGTAACTAATGAAAAACTGTTTTTT. Amino acid sequence: CASSLTGVTNEKLFF.

This chain connects TRBV4-1 to TRBJ2-1, with 9 positions matching TRBD2. Germline assignment: CDR1 MGHRA and CDR2 YSYEKL. This CDR3 spans 17 amino acids. V was clipped by 0 bases and J by 3 bases; unmatched bases: 6. The CDR3 reads CASSQEKRGVIYNEQFF. In DNA form, the CDR3 reads TGCGCCAGCAGCCAAGAGAAGCGGGGGGTTATCTACAATGAGCAGTTCTTC.

The CDR3 protein is CASESGQFTEAFF. The CDR3 bases are TGTGCCAGCGAATCGGGCCAATTCACTGAAGCTTTCTTT. The chain joins TRBV28 to TRBJ1-1; D uncertain. V gave up 8 bases and J gave up 4 bases, with 14 bases separating them. CDR1 MDHEN and CDR2 SYDVKM come from the germline V gene. This CDR3 contains 13 residues. The full variable domain, with the rest looked up from reference TRBV28 and TRBJ1-1, is DVKVTQSSRYLVKRTGEKVFLECVQDMDHENMFWYRQDPGLGLRLIYFSYDVKMKEKGDIPEGYSVSREKKERFSLILESASTNQTSMYLCASESGQFTEAFFGQGTRLTVV.

This clone was counted between two and nine times. The gene calls are TRBV15 and TRBJ2-3; 14 bases are a match to TRBD2. The germline V gene has CDR1 LNHNV and CDR2 YYDKDF (reference sequence). The CDR3 totals 16 residues. Trimming at V came to 3 bases and at J to 10 bases, leaving 9 bases not matched to a gene. The DNA of the CDR3 is TGTGCCACCAGCAGGACTAGCGGGGGGGCTTACCAAGCGCAGTATTTT. This codes for CATSRTSGGAYQAQYF.

The rearrangement joins TRBV6-6 to TRBJ1-5; 7 positions agree with TRBD1. V lost 2 bases and J lost 6; bases outside the gene matches: 7. Germline lookup yields CDR1 MNHNY and CDR2 SVGAGI (reference sequence). The CDR3 length is 15 residues. CDR3 sequence (DNA): TGTGCCAGCAGTTACCTGGACAGGCCACCTCAGCCCCAGCATTTT. Translated, it gives CASSYLDRPPQPQHF.

The rearrangement uses TRBV13 and TRBJ1-2; unclear D gene. Germline assignment: CDR1 PRHDT and CDR2 FYEKMQ (reference sequence). The CDR3 spans 18 residues. V was clipped by 5 bases and J by 2 bases, with 24 bases between them. The CDR3 loop reads CASSLESYGRPKNYGYTF. The CDR3 nucleotides read TGTGCCAGCAGCCTAGAGTCGTACGGGCGACCAAAAAACTATGGCTACACCTTC.